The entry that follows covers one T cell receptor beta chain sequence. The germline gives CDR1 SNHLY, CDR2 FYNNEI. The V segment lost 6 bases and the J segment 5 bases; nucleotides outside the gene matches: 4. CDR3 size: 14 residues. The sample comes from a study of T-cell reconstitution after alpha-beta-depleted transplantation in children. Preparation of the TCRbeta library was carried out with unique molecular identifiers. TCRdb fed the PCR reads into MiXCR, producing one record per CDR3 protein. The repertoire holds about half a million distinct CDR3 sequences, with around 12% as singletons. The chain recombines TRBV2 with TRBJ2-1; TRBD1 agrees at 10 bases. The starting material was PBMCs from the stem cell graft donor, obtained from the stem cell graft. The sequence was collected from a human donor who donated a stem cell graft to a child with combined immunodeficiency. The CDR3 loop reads CASRAGTGDNEQFF. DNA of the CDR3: TGTGCCAGCAGGGCTGGGACAGGGGACAATGAGCAGTTCTTC. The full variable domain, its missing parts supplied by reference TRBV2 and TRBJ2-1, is EPEVTQTPSHQVTQMGQEVILRCVPISNHLYFYWYRQILGQKVEFLVSFYNNEISEKSEIFDDQFSVERPDGSNFTLKIRSTKLEDSAMYFCASRAGTGDNEQFFGPGTRLTVL.